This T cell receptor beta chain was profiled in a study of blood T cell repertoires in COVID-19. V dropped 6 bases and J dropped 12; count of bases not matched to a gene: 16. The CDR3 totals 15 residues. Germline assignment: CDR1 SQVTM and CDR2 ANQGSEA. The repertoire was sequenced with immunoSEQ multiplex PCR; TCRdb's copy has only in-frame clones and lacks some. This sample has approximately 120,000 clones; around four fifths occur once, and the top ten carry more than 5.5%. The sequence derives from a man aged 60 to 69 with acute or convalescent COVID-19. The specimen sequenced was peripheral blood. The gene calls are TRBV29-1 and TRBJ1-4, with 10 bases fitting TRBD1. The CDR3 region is CSVLPLTGGDGELFF. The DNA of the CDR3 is TGCAGCGTCCTGCCTCTGACAGGGGGCGATGGCGAACTGTTTTTT.